The entry below describes one T cell receptor beta chain. It has no known antigen specificity. Base qualities are not at hand, and no much larger clone is one base apart. The sample belongs to a study of T cell responses to AZD1222 COVID-19 vaccine (dated by TCRdb to the early 2020s). For the study in its entirety: Because spike-specific TCR depth and breadth did not differ between the two schedules, AZD1222 recipients who got a second dose at roughly 4 weeks were pooled with those who got a second dose at roughly 12 weeks. A total of 230 to 250 trial participants underwent TCR sequencing, of whom 200 to 220 received two doses of AZD1222 and roughly 25 received two doses of the MenACWY control vaccine. Trial participants were enrolled by age into 18-55, 56-69 and 70-plus year subgroups, with around 150, 28 and 57 TCR-sequenced participants respectively.

The germline V gene (reference sequence) specifies SEHNR as CDR1 and FQNEAQ as CDR2. Reading from cysteine to phenylalanine, the CDR3 counts 16 amino acids. Only the CDR3 portion is preserved as DNA: 48 bases, with reading frame beginning at the first base. Relative to germline, V is missing 6 bases and J is missing 5 bases, with 12 bases of the junction outside any gene match. On the study overall, not on this receptor specifically: The 56-69-year group was small, and its depth increase did not reach significance, likely because of low power. Participants were mostly white British and included more females than males, and it was suggested by the authors that clonal diversity may have been underestimated. Only a handful of AZD1222 recipients were SARS-CoV-2 seropositive at baseline, limiting conclusions about previously exposed vaccinees. No day 14 peak-response samples were available, so repertoires were characterized only after the peak T cell response. Epitopes outside the regions mutated in the B.1.351 and B.1.1.7 variants were reportedly recognized by nearly half of the unique spike-specific TCRs. The vaccine-associated CD4 TCRs covered the entire spike protein, and the dominant responses fell in regions 160-218 and 743-854. A significant rise in spike-specific TCR breadth and depth was observed after two AZD1222 doses relative to day 0 and relative to MenACWY recipients.

What the time point label conveys for this sample: baseline before first vaccination. Vaccinee samples came from UK trials COV001 and COV002, including a single-blind randomized controlled phase 2/3 trial of AZD1222 (ChAdOx1 nCoV-19) in healthy adults. For TCRbeta chain sequencing, PBMC samples were collected from trial participants at day 0 and at day 28 after the second dose. The CDR3 regions of human TCRbeta chains were subjected to immunosequencing. Processing in the source paper ran as follows. Repertoire TCRs were checked for matches against a reference library of SARS-CoV-2-specific TCRs that had been generated using the MIRA antigen-specificity platform. Breadth was defined as the fraction of unique TCRs that were SARS-CoV-2-associated. Depth was defined as the fraction of total T cells that were SARS-CoV-2-associated. Using the MIRA data, each spike-specific TCR was mapped to the spike region that the TCR reacts to and placed in a CD4 or CD8 class. Log10-transformed breadth and depth values were compared by one-way ANOVA with Sidak's multiple comparisons tests. TCRdb obtained this table from immuneACCESS and retained in-frame rearrangements with V and J assigned. These tables miss some clones; where compared with another copy, unresolved V genes account for less than half of the shortfall, and the remainder is unexplained. The V and J calls and clone size are taken from that table; D and trimming were inferred from the DNA. In all, the sample holds fewer than 200,000 clones, and about 86% of those were seen once. Approximately 0.49% of the sample belongs to the ten largest clones.

This sequence was found in an adult in good health. The rearrangement combines TRBV7-9 with TRBJ2-5; 10 of the junction bases match TRBD1. Sequencing used peripheral blood, obtained on day 0 of AZD1222 vaccination. DNA sequence: TGTGCCAGCAGGCCGACCGTTGACAGGGGGCTGGAGACCCAGTACTTC. It is translated as CASRPTVDRGLETQYF.